The subject of this entry is one TCR beta chain. In the original analysis: Reference gene primer amplification yielded estimated nucleated cell counts. The method was immunoSEQ multiplex PCR; TCRdb's version includes in-frame clones alone and lacks a portion of them. V and J calls and clone size come straight from that table; D and trimming were deduced from the DNA. Of about 270,000 clones in the sample, approximately 86% were seen once. These data belong to a study of blood T cell repertoires in COVID-19. Study details: The cDNA or gDNA used as material had been derived from T cells, B-cell-depleted T cells, or PBMCs.

Germline CDR1 and CDR2: LGHNA and YNFKEQ. The CDR3 extends over 16 amino acids. Between the trimmed V and J ends, which lost 1 base and 0 bases, there was a span of 10 bases. Material: peripheral blood. The receptor was derived from a woman aged 55-70 years who had recovered from COVID-19. The V gene is TRBV4-2, the J gene TRBJ2-1, with D perhaps TRBD2 (5 bases). The CDR3 loop is CASSQGRVSSYNEQFF. The DNA of the CDR3 is TGTGCCAGCAGCCAAGGGCGGGTTAGCTCCTACAATGAGCAGTTCTTC.